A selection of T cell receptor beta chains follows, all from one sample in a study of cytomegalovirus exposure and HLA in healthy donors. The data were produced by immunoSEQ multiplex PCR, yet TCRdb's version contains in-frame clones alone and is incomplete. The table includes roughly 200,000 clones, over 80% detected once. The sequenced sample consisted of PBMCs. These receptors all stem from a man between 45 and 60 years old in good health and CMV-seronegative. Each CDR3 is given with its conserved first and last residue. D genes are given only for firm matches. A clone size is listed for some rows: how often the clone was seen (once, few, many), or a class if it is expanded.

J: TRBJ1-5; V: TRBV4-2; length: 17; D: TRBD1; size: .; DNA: TGTGCCAGCAGCCAAGAGACGGCCAGGGGGCATGGGCAGCCCCAGCATTTT; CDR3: CASSQETARGHGQPQHF
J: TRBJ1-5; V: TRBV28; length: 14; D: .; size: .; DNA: TGTGCCAGCAGTTTATCGGCAGGAGGTCAGCCCCAGCATTTT; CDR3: CASSLSAGGQPQHF
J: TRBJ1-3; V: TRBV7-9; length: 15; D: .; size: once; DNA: TGTGCCAGCAGCCAGCGACAGCGGGCTGGAAACACCATATATTTT; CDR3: CASSQRQRAGNTIYF
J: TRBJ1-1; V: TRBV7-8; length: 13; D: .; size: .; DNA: TGTGCCAGCAGCTTAACTGAGTACACTGAAGCTTTCTTT; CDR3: CASSLTEYTEAFF
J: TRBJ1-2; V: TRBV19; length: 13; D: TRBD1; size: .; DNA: TGTGCCAGTAGGGAACAGGGGGCGCAAGGCTACACCTTC; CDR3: CASREQGAQGYTF
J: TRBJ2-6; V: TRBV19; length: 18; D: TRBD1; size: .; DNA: TGTGCCAGTAGTAATAGGGGACAGGTGAACTCTGGGGCCAACGTCCTGACTTTC; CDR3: CASSNRGQVNSGANVLTF
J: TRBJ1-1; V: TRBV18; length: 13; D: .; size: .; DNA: TGTGCCAGCTCACCAGCGGTGAACACTGAAGCTTTCTTT; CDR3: CASSPAVNTEAFF
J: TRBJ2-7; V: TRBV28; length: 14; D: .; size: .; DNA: TGTGCCAGCATCCCGAAGCCGGGGAGCCACGAGCAGTACTTC; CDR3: CASIPKPGSHEQYF
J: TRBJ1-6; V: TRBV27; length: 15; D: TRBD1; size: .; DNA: TGTGCCAGCAGACGAGGACAGGGGTATAATTCACCCCTCCACTTT; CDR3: CASRRGQGYNSPLHF
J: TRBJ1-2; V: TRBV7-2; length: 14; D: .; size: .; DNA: TGTGCCAGCAGCTTAGGCAGGGGAAGCTATGGCTACACCTTC; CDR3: CASSLGRGSYGYTF
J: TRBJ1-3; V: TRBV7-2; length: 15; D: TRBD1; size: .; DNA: TGTGCCAGCAGCGAACAGGGGGCGATTGGAAACACCATATATTTT; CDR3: CASSEQGAIGNTIYF
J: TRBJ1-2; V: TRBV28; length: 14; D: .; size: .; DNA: TGTGCCAGCACCCTATCGGAGGGGTACTATGGCTACACCTTC; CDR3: CASTLSEGYYGYTF
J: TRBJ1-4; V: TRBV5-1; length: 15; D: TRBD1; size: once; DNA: TGCGCCAGCAGCTTGACGACAGGGAAAAATGAAAAACTGTTTTTT; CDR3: CASSLTTGKNEKLFF
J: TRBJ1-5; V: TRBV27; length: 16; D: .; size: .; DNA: TGTGCCAGCATGTCAGTAAGCAGGGGTGGCAATCAGCCCCAGCATTTT; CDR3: CASMSVSRGGNQPQHF
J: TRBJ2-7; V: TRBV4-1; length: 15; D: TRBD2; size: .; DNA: TGCGCCAGCAGCCAAGGGCGGGGGACCTCCTACGAGCAGTACTTC; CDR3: CASSQGRGTSYEQYF
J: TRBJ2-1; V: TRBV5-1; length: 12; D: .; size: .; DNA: TGCGCCAGCAGCTTCAGAAGCAATGAGCAGTTCTTC; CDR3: CASSFRSNEQFF
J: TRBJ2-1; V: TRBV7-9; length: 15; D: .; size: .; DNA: TGTGCCAGCAGCTTAGGGCCAACCTCGTACAATGAGCAGTTCTTC; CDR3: CASSLGPTSYNEQFF
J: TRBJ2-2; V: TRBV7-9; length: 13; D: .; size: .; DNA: TGTGCCAGGCAGCAGGGGATAGCCGGGGAGCTGTTTTTT; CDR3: CARQQGIAGELFF
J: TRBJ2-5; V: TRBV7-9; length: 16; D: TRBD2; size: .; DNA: TGTGCCAGCAGCTTAGCTAGCGGGAGAACTTTGGAGACCCAGTACTTC; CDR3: CASSLASGRTLETQYF
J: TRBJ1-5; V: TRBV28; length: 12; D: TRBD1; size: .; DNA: TGTGCCACCAGACAGGGGTTAAAGCCCCAGCATTTT; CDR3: CATRQGLKPQHF
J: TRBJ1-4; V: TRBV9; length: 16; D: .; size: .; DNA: TGTGCCAGCAGCGTAACAGGAAAAGCAACTAATGAAAAACTGTTTTTT; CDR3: CASSVTGKATNEKLFF
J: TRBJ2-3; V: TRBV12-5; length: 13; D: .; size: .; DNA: TGTGCTAGTGGGATGACAGACACAGATACGCAGTATTTT; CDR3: CASGMTDTDTQYF
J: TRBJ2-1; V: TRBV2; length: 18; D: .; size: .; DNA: TGTGCCAGGGAAGGGCGGAGGGGCCCCAGCCAAACCTACAATGAGCAGTTCTTC; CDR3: CAREGRRGPSQTYNEQFF
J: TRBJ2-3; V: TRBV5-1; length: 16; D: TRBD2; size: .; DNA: TGCGCCAGCACTGTAAGGCGGGAGGGCCGCTCAGATACGCAGTATTTT; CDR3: CASTVRREGRSDTQYF
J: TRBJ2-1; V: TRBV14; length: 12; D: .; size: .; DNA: TGTGCCAGCAGCCAAGTTCGGGATGAGCAGTTCTTC; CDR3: CASSQVRDEQFF
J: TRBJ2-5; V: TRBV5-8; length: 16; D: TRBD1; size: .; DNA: TGTGCCAGCAGCGGTCCAGCCAGGGGGTACCAAGAGACCCAGTACTTC; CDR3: CASSGPARGYQETQYF
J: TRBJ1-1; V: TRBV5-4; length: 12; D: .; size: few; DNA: TGTGCCAGCAGCTTGGGAGGCCTTGAAGCTTTCTTT; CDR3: CASSLGGLEAFF
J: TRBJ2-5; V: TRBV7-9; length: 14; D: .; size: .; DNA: TGTGCCAGCAGCTTAGCGGGGGGAGTAGAGACCCAGTACTTC; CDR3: CASSLAGGVETQYF
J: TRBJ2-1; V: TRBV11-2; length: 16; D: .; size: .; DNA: TGTGCCAGCAGCTCCTGGGGCGGTAGGTCGGACAATGAGCAGTTCTTC; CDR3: CASSSWGGRSDNEQFF
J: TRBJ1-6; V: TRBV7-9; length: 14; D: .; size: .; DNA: TGTTCCAGCAGCCCACGGCAGGGGAATTCACCCCTCCACTTT; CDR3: CSSSPRQGNSPLHF
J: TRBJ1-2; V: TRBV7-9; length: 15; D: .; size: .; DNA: TGTGCCAGCAGCCCTAGCCTACAGCTCTCCTATGGCTACACCTTC; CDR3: CASSPSLQLSYGYTF
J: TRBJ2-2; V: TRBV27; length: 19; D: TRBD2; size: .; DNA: TGTGCCAGCAGTCTCGAAAACCGGCGGGGGGGCCACCACCTCGGGGAGCTGTTTTTT; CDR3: CASSLENRRGGHHLGELFF
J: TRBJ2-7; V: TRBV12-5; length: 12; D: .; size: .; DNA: TGTGCTAGTTCGGAGGGGGACTACGAGCAGTACTTC; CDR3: CASSEGDYEQYF
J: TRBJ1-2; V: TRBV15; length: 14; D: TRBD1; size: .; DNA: TGTGCCACCAGTCGGGACAGCACGAGAGGTGGCTACACCTTC; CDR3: CATSRDSTRGGYTF
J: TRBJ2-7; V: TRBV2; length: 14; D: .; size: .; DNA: TGTGCCAGCACTGAGCGGGTACAGATCCACGAGCAGTACTTC; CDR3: CASTERVQIHEQYF
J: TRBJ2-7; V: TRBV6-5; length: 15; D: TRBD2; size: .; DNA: TGTGCCAGCAGCTCACTAGCGGGGGGCTCCTACGAGCAGTACTTC; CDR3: CASSSLAGGSYEQYF
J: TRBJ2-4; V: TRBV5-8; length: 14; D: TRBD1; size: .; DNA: TGTGCCAGCAGGTTCACCGGGACAGTGAGCATTCAGTACTTC; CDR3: CASRFTGTVSIQYF
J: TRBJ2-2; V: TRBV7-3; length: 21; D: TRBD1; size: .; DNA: TGTGCCAGCAGCTTAACGCCTAGGGTCCCCGGGTCCAGGGGGCAGACCGGGGAGCTGTTTTTT; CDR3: CASSLTPRVPGSRGQTGELFF
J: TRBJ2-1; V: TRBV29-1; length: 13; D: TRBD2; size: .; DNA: TGCAGCGTTCTGGGACTAGCGCTGAATGAGCAGTTCTTC; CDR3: CSVLGLALNEQFF
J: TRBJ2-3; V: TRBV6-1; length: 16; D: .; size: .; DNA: TGTGCCAGCAGTGAACGAGGAGGAGATATCACAGATACGCAGTATTTT; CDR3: CASSERGGDITDTQYF
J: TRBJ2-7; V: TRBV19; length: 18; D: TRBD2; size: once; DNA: TGTGCCAGTAGTATCAGGGGGACTAGCGGGGGTCGCTCCTACGAGCAGTACTTC; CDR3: CASSIRGTSGGRSYEQYF
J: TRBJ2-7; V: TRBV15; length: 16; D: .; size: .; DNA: TGTGCCACCAGCAGAGGAGGTGCAGCAGCGGTGGACGAGCAGTACTTC; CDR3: CATSRGGAAAVDEQYF
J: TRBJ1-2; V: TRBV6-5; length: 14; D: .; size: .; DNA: TGTGCCAGCAGATCCCGGGAGAGCCGCTATGGCTACACCTTC; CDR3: CASRSRESRYGYTF
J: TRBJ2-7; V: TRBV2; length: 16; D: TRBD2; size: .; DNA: TGTGCCAGCATTTCGCAAGGACTAGCGCAAACGGGCGAGCAGTACTTC; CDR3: CASISQGLAQTGEQYF
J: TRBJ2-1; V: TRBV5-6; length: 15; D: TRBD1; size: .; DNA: TGTGCCAGCAGCTCCCGGGACAGGGACTACAATGAGCAGTTCTTC; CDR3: CASSSRDRDYNEQFF
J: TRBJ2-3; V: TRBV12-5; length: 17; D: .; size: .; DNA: TGTGCTAGTGGTCCAGCCGGGACTTTCCTCAGCACAGATACGCAGTATTTT; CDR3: CASGPAGTFLSTDTQYF
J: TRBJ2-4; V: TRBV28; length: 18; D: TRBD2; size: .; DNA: TGTGCCAGCAGGCGCCGGACTAGCGGGGGAACCGTCAAAAACATTCAGTACTTC; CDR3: CASRRRTSGGTVKNIQYF
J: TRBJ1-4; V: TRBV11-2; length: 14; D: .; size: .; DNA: TGTGCCAGCAGCTTAGGGACAGTTAATGAAAAACTGTTTTTT; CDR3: CASSLGTVNEKLFF
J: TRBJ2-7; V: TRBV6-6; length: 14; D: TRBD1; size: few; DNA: TGTGCCAGCAGCCTGGGACAGGGTTCGGACGAGCAGTACTTC; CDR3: CASSLGQGSDEQYF
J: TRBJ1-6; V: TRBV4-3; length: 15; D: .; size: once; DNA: TGCGCCAGCAGCCCGGGGGGGGGAGACAATTCACCCCTCCACTTT; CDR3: CASSPGGGDNSPLHF
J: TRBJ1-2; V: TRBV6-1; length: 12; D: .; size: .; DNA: TGTGCCAGCAGTTCAGGTCCCGTAGGCTACACCTTC; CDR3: CASSSGPVGYTF
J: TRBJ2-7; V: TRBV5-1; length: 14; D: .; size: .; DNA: TGCGCCAGCAACGCGGACGGGATCTCCTACGAGCAGTACTTC; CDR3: CASNADGISYEQYF